This T cell receptor beta chain was sequenced for a study of CD8 T cells in Susac syndrome. CDR1 is MGHDK, CDR2 SYGVNS, per germline. The ends were cut back, 4 bases at V and 2 bases at J, with 12 bases in the middle. The CDR3 has 15 residues. Random hexamers primed reverse transcription of about 0.5 to 1 ug RNA. TCRdb re-derived calls from the immunoSEQ multiplex PCR reads in MiXCR, one entry per CDR3 protein. The sample lists approximately 190,000 distinct CDR3 sequences, around 93% occurring once. V usage is TRBV25-1 and J usage is TRBJ1-3, with TRBD1 as a possible D gene (5 bases). The TCR sequence derives from a human donor with Susac syndrome. Material for sequencing was CD8+ T cells from PBMCs. CDR3 sequence reads: CASSGTGSPGNTIYF. The CDR3 DNA reads TGTGCCAGCAGTGGAACAGGTTCTCCTGGAAACACCATATATTTT. Full variable domain (rest looked up from reference TRBV25-1 and TRBJ1-3): EADIYQTPRYLVIGTGKKITLECSQTMGHDKMYWYQQDPGMELHLIHYSYGVNSTEKGDLSSESTVSRIRTEHFPLTLESARPSHTSQYLCASSGTGSPGNTIYFGEGSWLTVV.